This TCR beta chain originates from a study of OX40 agonist ivuxolimab in advanced cancers. Study-wide background: Patients receiving dose escalation had hepatocellular carcinoma, melanoma, renal cell or head and neck cancer.

For this clone: No antigen is known for it.

Whole-study results and caveats: Averaging showed that CD8+ T cells had more expanded clones than CD4+ did.

Data came from immunoSEQ multiplex PCR; TCRdb stores just in-frame clones and leaves some out. This table holds about 55,000 clones, 84% found once. CDR3 length: 16 amino acids. Trimming took 5 bases from V and 2 from J; bases not matched to a gene: 3. Germline V lookup: CDR1 SGHTA, CDR2 FQGTGA. The source was CD4+ or CD8+ T cells sorted from blood, collected in a trial of the OX40 agonist ivuxolimab. The clonotype comes from an adult with an advanced solid tumor such as melanoma, head and neck, liver or kidney cancer. This rearrangement joins TRBV7-3 to TRBJ2-1; 13 bases align to TRBD2. The CDR3: CASSAGTSGAYNEQFF. The CDR3 coding sequence is TGTGCCAGCAGCGCCGGGACTAGCGGGGCCTACAATGAGCAGTTCTTC.